This T cell receptor beta chain emerged from a study of blood T cell repertoires in COVID-19. Assay: immunoSEQ multiplex PCR; the TCRdb copy retains only in-frame clones and omits some. The data contain roughly 390,000 clones, 85% of them singletons. This CDR3 contains 14 residues. V was clipped by 7 bases and J by 2 bases, with 13 bases between them. Germline loops: CDR1 SNHLY, CDR2 FYNNEI. Material: peripheral blood. The TCR sequence derives from a young woman with acute or convalescent COVID-19. The chain links TRBV2 to TRBJ2-3; the D gene is possibly TRBD1 (5 bases). CDR3 residues: CASTTHGHTDTQYF. The CDR3 bases are TGTGCCAGCACCACCCACGGACACACAGATACGCAGTATTTT.